This section outlines one T cell receptor (beta chain) sequence together with its context. The data belong to a study of blood T cell repertoires in COVID-19. TCRdb's table, derived via immunoSEQ multiplex PCR, lists solely in-frame clones and lacks some. The sample lists roughly 140,000 clones; around 90% were seen once. Germline V gives CDR1 MDHEN, CDR2 SYDVKM. V was clipped by 4 bases and J by 7 bases; unmatched bases: 4. The CDR3 loop spans 13 amino acids. The sequenced sample was peripheral blood. This receptor was taken from a man aged 70-80 years with acute or convalescent COVID-19. The chain has TRBV28 and TRBJ1-2; 9 bases are a match to TRBD1. The CDR3 nucleotides are TGTGCCAGCAGTTCGACAGGGGGATTTGGCTACACCTTC. As protein: CASSSTGGFGYTF.